This is a list of T cell receptor beta chains from one sample in a study of cytomegalovirus exposure and HLA in healthy donors. Some clones are missing from TCRdb's copy, which holds only in-frame ones; the method was immunoSEQ multiplex PCR. Of 150,000 to 200,000 clones listed, roughly 80% are singletons. The sample taken for sequencing was PBMCs. These receptors were collected from a woman aged 18-29 years in good health and CMV-seropositive. Each CDR3 is given with its conserved first and last residue. The order of the fields is clone size, J gene, D gene, V gene, CDR3 protein, CDR3 DNA. The D gene is left open where the match is weak. Some rows mark clone size as missing; the rest say once, few, many or name a class of expanded clone.

.,TRBJ2-7,.,TRBV10-1,CASSESRGLTYEQYF,TGCGCCAGCAGTGAGTCTAGGGGCCTTACCTACGAGCAGTACTTC
.,TRBJ2-5,.,TRBV6-1,CASSVDSIQETQYF,TGTGCCAGCAGTGTAGACAGTATTCAAGAGACCCAGTACTTC
.,TRBJ2-2,TRBD1,TRBV6-6,CASSRTGGTGELFF,TGTGCCAGCAGCCGGACAGGGGGGACCGGGGAGCTGTTTTTT
.,TRBJ1-5,TRBD1,TRBV5-5,CASSLGLGQGSNQPQHF,TGTGCCAGCAGCTTGGGTTTAGGACAGGGTAGCAATCAGCCCCAGCATTTT
.,TRBJ1-2,TRBD1,TRBV7-9,CASSSEGQGSNYGYTF,TGTGCCAGCAGCTCGGAAGGACAGGGCTCGAACTATGGCTACACCTTC
.,TRBJ2-2,TRBD2,TRBV7-2,CASSLVSGGPANTGELFF,TGTGCCAGCAGCTTAGTTAGCGGGGGACCCGCGAACACCGGGGAGCTGTTTTTT
.,TRBJ2-7,.,TRBV11-2,CASSLVDRPTYEQYF,TGTGCCAGCAGCTTAGTAGACAGGCCGACCTACGAGCAGTACTTC
few,TRBJ2-1,TRBD2,TRBV25-1,CASSESGGVNEQFF,TGTGCCAGCAGTGAATCTGGGGGGGTCAATGAGCAGTTCTTC
.,TRBJ2-3,TRBD2,TRBV7-6,CASGRLAGGLLDTQYF,TGTGCCAGCGGCCGGCTAGCGGGGGGTCTTCTGGATACGCAGTATTTT
.,TRBJ1-1,.,TRBV18,CASSPTGTMNTEAFF,TGTGCCAGCTCACCAACAGGAACCATGAACACTGAAGCTTTCTTT
few,TRBJ1-1,TRBD1,TRBV19,CASTPGTAVRSEAFF,TGTGCCAGTACCCCCGGGACAGCCGTAAGGAGTGAAGCTTTCTTT
few,TRBJ2-7,TRBD1,TRBV11-3,CASSLDQDRNHEQYF,TGTGCCAGCAGCTTAGATCAGGACAGGAACCACGAGCAGTACTTC
few,TRBJ1-3,.,TRBV5-4,CASSLVGSEENTIYF,TGTGCCAGCAGCTTGGTTGGCAGCGAGGAAAACACCATATATTTT
.,TRBJ2-5,TRBD2,TRBV11-2,CASSLVWSSGGIFQETQYF,TGTGCCAGCAGCTTAGTTTGGTCTAGCGGGGGAATATTCCAAGAGACCCAGTACTTC
once,TRBJ2-4,.,TRBV7-8,CASSPLLGGAGPAKNIQYF,TGTGCCAGCAGCCCACTACTGGGTGGGGCAGGGCCAGCCAAAAACATTCAGTACTTC
.,TRBJ2-2,.,TRBV11-2,CASSFPSVEAGELFF,TGTGCCAGCAGCTTTCCTAGCGTGGAAGCCGGGGAGCTGTTTTTT
.,TRBJ2-5,TRBD1,TRBV5-4,CASSRLDRGRRETQYF,TGTGCCAGCAGCAGACTCGACAGGGGGCGGCGAGAGACCCAGTACTTC
once,TRBJ2-7,.,TRBV10-3,CAIRGGREQYF,TGTGCCATCAGAGGGGGTCGCGAGCAGTACTTC
.,TRBJ2-7,.,TRBV6-5,CATVNREGISYEQYF,TGTGCCACCGTTAACAGGGAGGGGATCTCATACGAGCAGTACTTC
few,TRBJ2-3,TRBD2,TRBV11-2,CASSSNPLAEADTQYF,TGTGCCAGCAGCTCAAACCCCCTAGCGGAGGCAGATACGCAGTATTTT
.,TRBJ2-5,TRBD1,TRBV30,CAWSQGRYGTAYQETQYF,TGTGCCTGGAGCCAAGGAAGATACGGGACAGCGTACCAAGAGACCCAGTACTTC
.,TRBJ2-1,.,TRBV15,CATSRGVTYNEQFF,TGTGCCACCAGCAGAGGAGTGACCTACAATGAGCAGTTCTTC
.,TRBJ2-6,.,TRBV19,CASSIELSGANVLTF,TGTGCCAGTAGTATCGAGCTCTCTGGGGCCAACGTCCTGACTTTC
.,TRBJ2-7,TRBD2,TRBV6-1,CASNLAGESSYEQYF,TGTGCCAGCAACCTCGCGGGAGAGAGCTCCTACGAGCAGTACTTC